The 13 T cell receptor beta chains below all came from one sample that was sequenced in a study of blood T cell repertoires in COVID-19. Data came from immunoSEQ multiplex PCR; TCRdb stores just in-frame clones and leaves some out. Among 110,000 or so clones listed, 75% to 90% were seen once. Specimen: peripheral blood. Receptor source: a middle-aged woman with acute or convalescent COVID-19.

The rearrangement uses TRBV10-1 and TRBJ1-6, with D uncertain. Germline lookup yields CDR1 WNHNN and CDR2 SYGVQD (reference sequence). The ends were cut back, 3 bases at V and 0 bases at J, with 6 bases in the middle. The CDR3 is 15 residues long. CDR3 nucleotide sequence: TGCGCCAGCAGTGACCAGTCCTCCTATAATTCACCCCTCCACTTT. Translation gives CASSDQSSYNSPLHF.

The chain combines TRBV7-2 with TRBJ1-1; 7 bases match TRBD1. V lost 7 bases, J lost 5 bases, and 10 bases stayed unmatched. CDR3 length: 14 residues. Germline lookup yields CDR1 SGHTA and CDR2 FQGNSA. For the CDR3, the DNA is TGTGCCAGCATCGTGACAGGGTCAGGGACTGAAGCTTTCTTT. Its translation: CASIVTGSGTEAFF.

The rearrangement uses TRBV5-1 and TRBJ2-3, with 8 bases lining up with TRBD1. Germline V gives CDR1 SGHRS, CDR2 YFSETQ. The CDR3 runs 16 residues. V lost 1 base and J lost 8; bases outside the gene matches: 12. Here the CDR3 DNA reads TGCGCCAGCAGCTTGCGTCCCCGACAGGGGTATAGTACGCAGTATTTT. Translation: CASSLRPRQGYSTQYF.

This chain links TRBV3-1 (or the pseudogene TRBV3-2) with TRBJ1-5; possible D gene TRBD1, 5 bases. The CDR3 runs 16 residues. Trimming took 2 bases from V and 2 from J, leaving 13 bases between them. Germline loops: CDR1 LGHDT, CDR2 YNNKEL (reference sequence). The CDR3 DNA sequence: TGTGCCAGCAGCCAACAGGGCCGGTATGGCAATCAGCCCCAGCATTTT. Its translation is CASSQQGRYGNQPQHF.

The V call is TRBV6-5, the J call TRBJ1-2, with D perhaps TRBD1 (5 bases). The V end was cut by 1 base, the J end by 7 bases, with 10 bases between. CDR1 and CDR2 from the germline V gene are MNHEY and SVGAGI. CDR3 size: 13 residues. The CDR3 sequence: CASSYFRGGGYTF. CDR3 sequence (DNA): TGTGCCAGCAGTTACTTCCGGGGGGGTGGCTACACCTTC.

In its sample, this clone was seen once. The rearrangement uses TRBV12-3 or TRBV12-4 and TRBJ1-2, with TRBD1 matching 8 bases. V gave up 6 bases and J gave up 7 bases; unmatched junction bases: 7. This CDR3 contains 13 residues. The CDR3 here is CASRTGGSGGYTF. The CDR3 coding sequence is TGTGCCAGCAGAACAGGGGGGTCGGGTGGCTACACCTTC.

The chain joins TRBV19 to TRBJ2-2; TRBD1 matches at 7 bases. This CDR3 has 13 residues. Unmatched junction bases numbered 3, after V lost 7 bases and J lost 4 bases. CDR1 and CDR2 (germline): LNHDA, SQIVND (reference sequence). As DNA, the CDR3 is TGTGCCAGTAACGCAGGGGGCACCGGGGAGCTGTTTTTT. As protein: CASNAGGTGELFF. Based on the CDR3 plus reference TRBV19 and TRBJ2-2, the full variable domain is DGGITQSPKYLFRKEGQNVTLSCEQNLNHDAMYWYRQDPGQGLRLIYYSQIVNDFQKGDIAEGYSVSREKKESFPLTVTSAQKNPTAFYLCASNAGGTGELFFGEGSRLTVL.

The chain couples TRBV9 to TRBJ2-2; D perhaps matches TRBD1 (6 bases). The V gene lost 3 bases and the J gene lost 5 bases, with 8 bases spanning the gap. CDR3 size: 13 residues. Germline CDR1 is SGDLS and CDR2 is YYNGEE. The CDR3 region is CASSAQGTGELFF. The CDR3 DNA reads as TGTGCCAGCAGCGCACAGGGTACCGGGGAGCTGTTTTTT. The whole variable domain, remainder taken from reference TRBV9 and TRBJ2-2, is DSGVTQTPKHLITATGQRVTLRCSPRSGDLSVYWYQQSLDQGLQFLIQYYNGEERAKGNILERFSAQQFPDLHSELNLSSLELGDSALYFCASSAQGTGELFFGEGSRLTVL.

J is TRBJ1-2 and V is TRBV20-1, with D hard to call. CDR3 length: 12 amino acids. V was clipped by 3 bases and J by 2 bases, with 7 bases between them. Germline V CDR1 and CDR2: DFQATT, SNEGSKA (reference sequence). The CDR3 region is CSASSENYGYTF. Here the CDR3 DNA reads TGCAGTGCTAGTTCCGAGAACTATGGCTACACCTTC.

The CDR3 DNA reads as TGTGCCAGCAGCTTAGGGGGACAGGCCTATGGCTACACCTTC. Its translation is CASSLGGQAYGYTF. This chain joins TRBV7-8 and TRBJ1-2; 8 positions match TRBD1. The CDR3 has 14 residues. V lost 1 base to trimming and J lost 4 bases; unmatched junction nucleotides: 2. Germline V gene sequence: CDR1 SGHVS, CDR2 FQNEAQ.

The V gene is TRBV19, the J gene TRBJ2-5; 13 positions match TRBD2. CDR1 and CDR2 from the germline V gene are LNHDA and SQIVND (reference sequence). The CDR3 length is 17 residues. V was pared by 2 bases and J by 4 bases, with 7 bases of the junction left unmatched. Here the CDR3 DNA reads TGTGCCAGTAGTATATACGGCACTAGCGGGGGGGGAGAGACCCAGTACTTC. Its protein is CASSIYGTSGGGETQYF. The full variable domain, its missing parts supplied by reference TRBV19 and TRBJ2-5, is DGGITQSPKYLFRKEGQNVTLSCEQNLNHDAMYWYRQDPGQGLRLIYYSQIVNDFQKGDIAEGYSVSREKKESFPLTVTSAQKNPTAFYLCASSIYGTSGGGETQYFGPGTRLLVL.

This clone has just one count. The rearrangement links TRBV11-3 to TRBJ2-1; 9 bases match TRBD2. Germline V gives CDR1 SGHNT, CDR2 YENEEA. V trimming: 6 bases; J trimming: 0 bases; junction bases outside the gene matches: 3. CDR3 length equals 15 residues. The CDR3: CASSGSGGSYNEQFF. The CDR3, as DNA: TGTGCCAGCAGTGGTAGCGGGGGCTCCTACAATGAGCAGTTCTTC.

The chain has TRBV2 and TRBJ1-1; D call uncertain. The CDR3 length is 12 residues. Trimming cost V 8 bases and J 3 bases, with 10 bases left between them. Germline assignment: CDR1 SNHLY and CDR2 FYNNEI. Here the CDR3 reads CASGGYDTEAFF. In nucleotides, the CDR3 is TGTGCCAGCGGCGGGTACGACACTGAAGCTTTCTTT.